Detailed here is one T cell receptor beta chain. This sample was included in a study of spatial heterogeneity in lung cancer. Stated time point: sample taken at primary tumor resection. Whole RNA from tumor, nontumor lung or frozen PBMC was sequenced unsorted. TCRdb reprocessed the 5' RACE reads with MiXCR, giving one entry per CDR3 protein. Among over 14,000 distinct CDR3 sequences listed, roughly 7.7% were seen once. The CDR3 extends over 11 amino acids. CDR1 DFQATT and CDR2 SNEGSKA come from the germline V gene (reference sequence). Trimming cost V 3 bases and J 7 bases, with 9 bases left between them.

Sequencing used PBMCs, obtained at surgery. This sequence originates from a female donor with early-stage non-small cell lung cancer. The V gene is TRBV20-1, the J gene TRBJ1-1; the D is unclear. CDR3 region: CSASRLSEAFF. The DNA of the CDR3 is TGCAGTGCTAGTAGACTTAGTGAAGCTTTCTTT.